Below, one T cell receptor (beta chain) is given with its context. Its cognate antigen is unknown. The sample comes from a study of cytomegalovirus exposure and HLA in healthy donors. Study background: In terms of ancestry, the Caucasian-associated cluster contained about four fifths of the approximately 400 genotyped donors. Points from the study as a whole: Altogether, around 160 TCR beta chains were recorded as cytomegalovirus-associated. The number of N-insertions in an Asian-associated ancestry cluster was reportedly below the approximately 700-donor mean in a later analysis. Among the CMV-associated chains, three were confirmed in vitro as specific for CMV antigens.

The PCR employed 60 Vbeta primers together with 13 Jbeta primers. The table came from immunoSEQ multiplex PCR; TCRdb's copy has only in-frame clones and leaves some out. The sample holds around 140,000 clones; 60% to 85% are singletons and the top ten take approximately 1.5%. The CDR3 runs 15 residues. V was clipped by 5 bases and J by 3 bases; unmatched bases: 8. CDR1 and CDR2 (germline): SGHTA, FQGNSA. The J gene is TRBJ1-2, the V gene TRBV7-2, with 8 bases lining up with TRBD1. This sequence originates from a woman aged 18-29 years in good health and CMV-seronegative. Sequenced material: PBMCs. The CDR3 bases are TGTGCCAGCAGCCCCGGACAGGGAAGCGACTATGGCTACACCTTC. Amino acids: CASSPGQGSDYGYTF.